Listed here are 2 T cell receptor beta chains from one sample, sequenced in a study of T cells expressing NK-cell markers. TCRdb re-called the 5' RACE reads; one entry per CDR3 protein, DNA not given. Here the sample table reports 300,000 to 500,000 distinct CDR3 sequences. The source material was blood T cells: a sorted CD56 or NKG2C T cell subset, CD4+ or CD8+ T cells, or bulk PBMC T cells (not recorded which). These receptors were collected from a woman aged 45-60 years in good health.

The V and J genes are TRBV18 and TRBJ1-4. This CDR3 has 17 amino acids. From germline, CDR1 is KGHSH and CDR2 LQKENI. The CDR3: CASSPRTVAATNEKLFF.

The chain has TRBV6-2 or TRBV6-3 and TRBJ2-7; the TCRdb call, TRBD1, lacks DNA for checking. The length of the CDR3 is 12 residues. Per the germline V gene, CDR1 is MNHEY and CDR2 is SVGEGT. The CDR3 here is CASSRQLLEQYF.